Shown below are 30 T cell receptor beta chains from a single sample sequenced in a study of lymphopenia after photon versus proton radiotherapy. Clones were sequenced by immunoSEQ multiplex PCR, and TCRdb holds only the in-frame ones, with some missing. The sample carries some 29,000 clones, 81% recorded once. The sample consisted of peripheral blood, taken from a patient treated with photon-based radiotherapy. The receptors were gathered from a man aged 45 to 65 with gastric cancer.

The J gene is TRBJ2-3, the V gene TRBV18; the D gene is possibly TRBD1 (5 bases). Germline CDR1 and CDR2: KGHSH and LQKENI. Trimming left V 7 bases short and J 0 bases short, with 17 bases between. This CDR3 comprises 16 residues. This CDR3 is CASWTLDRASTDTQYF. In DNA, the CDR3 is TGTGCCAGCTGGACCCTAGACAGAGCTAGCACAGATACGCAGTATTTT.

This clone is classed as medium-sized. The chain uses TRBV6-5 and TRBJ1-1; unclear D gene. The V end was cut by 8 bases, the J end by 1 base, with 11 bases between. The CDR3 is 13 residues long. Germline V gene data show CDR1 as MNHEY and CDR2 as SVGAGI. DNA of the CDR3: TGTGCCAGCTCGCTGTACGGGAACACTGAAGCTTTCTTT. As protein: CASSLYGNTEAFF.

This chain connects TRBV30 to TRBJ2-5; TRBD2 might be the D (6 bases). The CDR3 contains 14 residues. Germline CDR1 is GTSNPN and CDR2 is SVGIG (reference sequence). The ends were cut back, 3 bases at V and 2 bases at J, with 13 bases in the middle. Here the CDR3 reads CAWRRKGLQETQYF. The CDR3 nucleotides are TGTGCCTGGAGAAGAAAGGGACTGCAAGAGACCCAGTACTTC.

CDR3 in amino acids: CASSPGPYNEQFF. The CDR3 nucleotides read TGTGCCAGCAGCCCCGGACCCTACAATGAGCAGTTCTTC. J is TRBJ2-1 and V is TRBV5-5, with D uncertain. V was pared by 4 bases and J by 2 bases, with 7 bases between. This CDR3 contains 13 residues. CDR1 is SGHKS, CDR2 YYEKEE, per germline (reference sequence).

The rearrangement links TRBV18 to TRBJ1-4, with a tentative D call TRBD1 (5 bases). The germline V and J ends were trimmed by 6 bases and 7 bases, with 15 bases remaining between them. The CDR3 is made up of 14 amino acids. Germline CDR1 reads KGHSH; CDR2 reads LQKENI. CDR3 loop: CASSDGALGEKLFF. Here the CDR3 DNA reads TGTGCCAGCTCCGATGGGGCGTTGGGTGAAAAACTGTTTTTT.

This clone was seen only a few times. J is TRBJ1-1 and V is TRBV11-3; TRBD1 aligns across 7 bases. V dropped 1 base and J dropped 1; count of bases not matched to a gene: 9. From germline, CDR1 is SGHNT and CDR2 YENEEA. This CDR3 comprises 17 residues. This chain's CDR3 is CASSLGEPGQRNTEAFF. The DNA for the CDR3 is TGTGCCAGCAGCTTAGGGGAACCGGGACAGCGGAACACTGAAGCTTTCTTT. The full variable domain, in which reference TRBV11-3 and TRBJ1-1 provide the parts outside the CDR3, is EAGVVQSPRYKIIEKKQPVAFWCNPISGHNTLYWYLQNLGQGPELLIRYENEEAVDDSQLPKDRFSAERLKGVDSTLKIQPAELGDSAVYLCASSLGEPGQRNTEAFFGQGTRLTVV.

The genes are TRBV5-1 and TRBJ2-5; tentatively, D is TRBD1 or TRBD2 (7 bases each). Germline values: CDR1 SGHRS, CDR2 YFSETQ. CDR3 length: 16 amino acids. V shed 0 bases and J shed 2 bases, with 14 bases lying between them. The CDR3 DNA sequence: TGCGCCAGCAGCTTGGTTCCAGGGGGGGGACAAGAGACCCAGTACTTC. This encodes CASSLVPGGGQETQYF. Based on the CDR3 plus reference TRBV5-1 and TRBJ2-5, the full variable domain is KAGVTQTPRYLIKTRGQQVTLSCSPISGHRSVSWYQQTPGQGLQFLFEYFSETQRNKGNFPGRFSGRQFSNSRSEMNVSTLELGDSALYLCASSLVPGGGQETQYFGPGTRLLVL.

V and J are TRBV9 and TRBJ2-3, with D possibly matching TRBD1 (6 bases). The CDR3 loop spans 15 amino acids. V shed 1 base and J shed 5 bases, with 14 bases lying between them. Germline assignment: CDR1 SGDLS and CDR2 YYNGEE. The CDR3 DNA follows: TGTGCCAGCAGCGTAAGAATGGGGGCCGGAGATACGCAGTATTTT. Translated, it gives CASSVRMGAGDTQYF.

In its sample, this clone was seen a few times. V gene TRBV5-5 combines with J gene TRBJ1-6; D uncertain. The V and J ends lost 0 bases and 14 bases respectively, with 9 bases between them. The CDR3 consists of 12 residues. In germline, CDR1 is SGHKS, CDR2 YYEKEE (reference sequence). This CDR3 reads CASSLVERTLHF. The CDR3 DNA sequence: TGTGCCAGCAGCTTGGTCGAGAGAACCCTCCACTTT.

V usage is TRBV7-9 and J usage is TRBJ1-3; D is possibly TRBD1 (6 bases). The ends were cut back, 2 bases at V and 7 bases at J, with 6 bases in the middle. The germline V gene encodes CDR1 SEHNR and CDR2 FQNEAQ (reference sequence). This CDR3 spans 12 amino acids. In nucleotides, the CDR3 is TGTGCCAGCAGCTTAAGGGGGAACACCATATATTTT. This encodes CASSLRGNTIYF. The variable domain in full, completed from reference TRBV7-9 and TRBJ1-3, reads DTGVSQNPRHKITKRGQNVTFRCDPISEHNRLYWYRQTLGQGPEFLTYFQNEAQLEKSRLLSDRFSAERPKGSFSTLEIQRTEQGDSAMYLCASSLRGNTIYFGEGSWLTVV.

The J gene is TRBJ2-3, the V gene TRBV11-2, with TRBD2 matching 7 bases. The CDR3 loop spans 16 amino acids. In germline, CDR1 is SGHAT, CDR2 FQNNGV. Trimming at V came to 1 base and at J to 1 base, leaving 5 bases not matched to a gene. The CDR3 reads CASSLATSMGTDTQYF. In DNA form, the CDR3 reads TGTGCCAGCAGCTTAGCGACTAGCATGGGCACAGATACGCAGTATTTT.

The chain recombines TRBV27 with TRBJ2-7; D gene uncertain. Germline CDR1 MNHEY, CDR2 SMNVEV (reference sequence). The germline V and J ends were trimmed by 6 bases and 5 bases, with 8 bases remaining between them. The CDR3 totals 11 residues. CDR3 sequence (DNA): TGTGCCAGCAGCGCTTTCAACGAGCAGTACTTC. Translation: CASSAFNEQYF.

The chain uses TRBV5-1 and TRBJ1-2; perhaps TRBD1 as D (6 bases). This CDR3 spans 14 amino acids. Trimming took off 0 bases at V and 5 bases at J, with 11 bases between the two ends. Germline V gene sequence: CDR1 SGHRS, CDR2 YFSETQ. The CDR3 region is CASSLDGTLYGYTF. DNA for the CDR3: TGCGCCAGCAGCTTGGATGGGACACTTTATGGCTACACCTTC.

This CDR3 reads CASSDQGMSNQPQHF. CDR3 bases: TGTGCCAGCAGTGACCAGGGTATGAGCAATCAGCCCCAGCATTTT. This chain joins TRBV6-1 and TRBJ1-5, with D perhaps TRBD1 (5 bases). Germline V lookup: CDR1 MNHNS, CDR2 SASEGT. The CDR3 runs to 15 residues. V was shortened by 3 bases and J by 1 base, with 10 bases between the two germline ends.

CDR3 bases: TGTGCCAGCAGCGTTCACAGGGCTAACAATGAGCAGTTCTTC. The encoded protein is CASSVHRANNEQFF. The chain recombines TRBV7-8 with TRBJ2-1, with D possibly being TRBD1 (6 bases). V lost 5 bases and J lost 5, with 13 bases in between. The CDR3 contains 14 residues. The germline gives CDR1 SGHVS, CDR2 FQNEAQ.

This clone was detected a few times. This rearrangement joins TRBV4-1 to TRBJ1-2; maybe TRBD1 (6 bases). The V end lost 4 bases, the J end lost 3 bases, and 9 bases lay between the germline ends. This CDR3 has 13 residues. The germline V gene encodes CDR1 MGHRA and CDR2 YSYEKL. CDR3 sequence (DNA): TGCGCCAGCAGCCTCGGACAGCACTATGGCTACACCTTC. Translation gives CASSLGQHYGYTF.

This clone was observed a few times. The chain combines TRBV19 with TRBJ1-1, with D tentatively TRBD1 (5 bases). The CDR3 is 12 amino acids. V was pared by 5 bases and J by 9 bases, with 13 bases between. The germline gives CDR1 LNHDA, CDR2 SQIVND (reference sequence). The DNA of the CDR3 is TGTGCCAGTAGTCGGGGAGAGGGGAAAGCTTTCTTT. Protein: CASSRGEGKAFF.

This clone was seen a handful of times. The chain joins TRBV18 to TRBJ2-2; 7 positions match TRBD1. This CDR3 has 15 amino acids. The germline gives CDR1 KGHSH, CDR2 LQKENI. J lost 4 bases, V lost 2 bases, and 4 bases had no gene match. CDR3 DNA sequence: TGTGCCAGCTCACCAGAGGGGGCCATCACCGGGGAGCTGTTTTTT. Residues: CASSPEGAITGELFF.

This clone was counted between two and nine times. The chain is built from TRBV6-6 and TRBJ1-2; D unclear. Germline V CDR1 and CDR2: MNHNY, SVGAGI (reference sequence). V lost 10 bases, J lost 8 bases, and 17 bases lay in between. The CDR3 covers 12 residues. The CDR3 bases are TGTGCCATTATAGATGGGTTTTACGGCTACACCTTC. Amino acid sequence: CAIIDGFYGYTF.

The CDR3 reads CASRQGLGQFF. The CDR3 region has the DNA TGTGCCAGCAGGCAGGGGTTGGGGCAGTTCTTC. V gene TRBV2 combines with J gene TRBJ2-1; maybe TRBD1 (6 bases). Trimming removed 6 bases at V and 12 bases at J, with 12 bases between. The germline gives CDR1 SNHLY, CDR2 FYNNEI. The CDR3 is made up of 11 amino acids.

This rearrangement joins TRBV9 to TRBJ1-6, with a weak D call TRBD1 (5 bases). This CDR3 is 17 amino acids long. The germline gives CDR1 SGDLS, CDR2 YYNGEE. Trimming removed 0 bases at V and 0 bases at J, with 10 bases between. The CDR3 sequence: CASSVEGTSSYNSPLHF. Written as DNA, the CDR3 is TGTGCCAGCAGCGTAGAAGGGACGAGCTCCTATAATTCACCCCTCCACTTT.

This chain links TRBV5-1 with TRBJ2-5, with 13 bases aligning to TRBD2. The J segment lost 2 bases and the V segment lost 5 bases, leaving 3 bases of the junction unmatched. The CDR3 length is 15 residues. Germline-derived CDR1 and CDR2 are SGHRS and YFSETQ. The CDR3 bases are TGCGCCAGCAGGTCGGGACTAGCGGGGCAAGAGACCCAGTACTTC. This sequence encodes CASRSGLAGQETQYF.

The chain is built from TRBV9 and TRBJ2-5; D may be TRBD1 (6 bases). CDR1 is SGDLS and CDR2 is YYNGEE in the germline V gene. V lost 4 bases and J 2 bases, leaving 12 bases between the germline ends. This CDR3 is built from 14 residues. The CDR3 DNA sequence: TGTGCCAGCAGCCGTGAGGGGGTTCAAGAGACCCAGTACTTC. Translated, it gives CASSREGVQETQYF.

The J gene is TRBJ2-3, the V gene TRBV6-6; TRBD2 aligns across 9 bases. The V and J ends lost 6 bases and 1 base, in that order; junction bases with no gene match: 5. Germline CDR1 MNHNY, CDR2 SVGAGI (reference sequence). This CDR3 has 15 residues. The DNA for the CDR3 is TGTGCCAGCAGACCCATAGCGGGGGGCACAGATACGCAGTATTTT. Protein: CASRPIAGGTDTQYF.

This clone came up once. The CDR3: CASSSGQGIGEQYV. The DNA for the CDR3 is TGTGCCAGCAGCTCTGGACAGGGAATAGGCGAGCAGTACGTC. The V and J genes are TRBV5-8 and TRBJ2-7; 8 nucleotides match TRBD1. J was trimmed by 6 bases and V by 3 bases; bases with no gene match: 8. CDR3 size: 14 residues. Germline V gives CDR1 SGHTS, CDR2 YDEGEE.

The genes are TRBV6-6 and TRBJ2-3, with D perhaps matching TRBD1 (6 bases). Per germline, CDR1 MNHNY and CDR2 SVGAGI (reference sequence). The germline V and J ends were trimmed by 8 bases and 10 bases, with 13 bases remaining between them. The CDR3 extends over 11 amino acids. DNA of the CDR3: TGTGCCAGCCTCGAAGGGGGATCGCAGTATTTT. Its translation: CASLEGGSQYF.

This clone was seen only once. This sequence joins TRBV2 and TRBJ2-7; D is ambiguous. The germline gives CDR1 SNHLY, CDR2 FYNNEI. V dropped 8 bases and J dropped 3 bases, with 14 bases sitting between them. The CDR3 is 13 residues long. This chain's CDR3 is CASSLQNYYEQYF. In DNA, the CDR3 is TGTGCCAGCTCTTTACAGAATTACTACGAGCAGTACTTC.

The genes are TRBV30 and TRBJ2-3, with TRBD2 matching over 11 bases. V lost 2 bases to trimming and J lost 3 bases; unmatched junction nucleotides: 16. Germline CDR1 and CDR2: GTSNPN and SVGIG (reference sequence). CDR3 length: 19 residues. The CDR3 nucleotides are TGTGCCTGGAGTCCCTTTACTTTAGCGGGGGGGGATCCGACAGATACGCAGTATTTT. This codes for CAWSPFTLAGGDPTDTQYF.

The rearrangement links TRBV9 to TRBJ2-3, with 8 positions matching TRBD2. CDR3 length: 14 amino acids. CDR1 SGDLS and CDR2 YYNGEE come from the germline V gene. V shed 4 bases and J 5 bases; nucleotides not matched to a gene: 6. CDR3 in DNA: TGTGCCAGCAGCCCAGGGACTAGAGGAGATACGCAGTATTTT. Amino acids: CASSPGTRGDTQYF.

This clone has more than one count but fewer than ten. The rearrangement joins TRBV5-1 to TRBJ1-6, with a possible D match to TRBD1 (5 bases). Trimming left V 0 bases short and J 9 bases short, with 13 bases between. The CDR3 length is 15 residues. Germline V gives CDR1 SGHRS, CDR2 YFSETQ. The CDR3 loop reads CASSLAGRDLSPLHF. CDR3 DNA: TGCGCCAGCAGCTTGGCGGGCAGGGACCTTTCACCCCTCCACTTT.